This TCR beta chain was identified during a study of T cell responses to AZD1222 COVID-19 vaccine. Overall study findings and caveats: Repertoire samples came only from after the peak T cell response. Spike-specific TCR depth and breadth grew after two AZD1222 doses. Clonal diversity was possibly underestimated, and the donors were mostly white British, with more females.

As to this clone: The antigen is unknown. The junction departs from germline at one end; a sequencing error may be responsible.

From germline, CDR1 is SGHRS and CDR2 YFSETQ. This CDR3 has 13 residues. TCRdb's copy holds only in-frame clones and misses some; the assay was immunoSEQ multiplex PCR. Altogether 110,000 to 150,000 clones are present, about 93% being singletons, with the ten largest covering roughly 9%. Material: peripheral blood, obtained on day 0 of AZD1222 vaccination. The sequence came from an adult in good health. V is TRBV5-1 and J is TRBJ1-1; D uncertain. The chain's CDR3 is CASSLDEGANAVF. The CDR3 DNA follows: TGCGCCAGCAGCTTAGACGAGGGCGCAAACGCAGTCTTT.